This passage covers 30 T cell receptor beta chains from one sample sequenced in a study of tumor and adjacent non-tumor tissue in lung cancer. A modified ARM-PCR protocol with three rounds of nested PCR amplified TCRbeta. TCRdb fed the multiplex PCR reads into MiXCR, producing one record per CDR3 protein. The sample includes around 76,000 distinct CDR3 sequences, over 65% seen only once; the top ten take less than 50%. The template was RNA from unsorted bulk tissue. More than 3 cm separated this lung sample from the edge of the tumor. Sequenced input: distant non-tumor lung tissue. These receptors all come from a man aged 70 or older with non-small cell lung cancer.

The chain combines TRBV6-6 with TRBJ2-7; either TRBD1 or TRBD2 may fit D (6 bases each). The CDR3 is 14 residues long. Germline V gene data show CDR1 as MNHNY and CDR2 as SVGAGI (reference sequence). V lost 2 bases and J 1 base, leaving 9 bases between the germline ends. The chain's CDR3 is CASSYGGRSYEQYF. The CDR3, as DNA: TGTGCCAGCAGTTACGGGGGGCGTTCCTACGAGCAGTACTTC.

This clonotype turned up a few times. Just one base apart from a much larger clone, this may be a read error. This chain connects TRBV10-1 to TRBJ2-1, with D perhaps TRBD1 or TRBD2 (5 bases each). Germline values: CDR1 WNHNN, CDR2 SYGVQD (reference sequence). The CDR3 spans 15 residues. The CDR3 loop reads CASSHRDASYNGQFF. The CDR3 DNA reads as TGCGCCAGCAGTCACCGGGACGCATCCTACAATGGGCAGTTCTTC.

This clonotype was seen ten or more times. At one end, the junction sequence differs from germline, possibly due to a read error. The J gene is TRBJ2-1, the V gene TRBV6-6; possibly TRBD1 for D (5 bases). CDR1 is MNHNY and CDR2 is SVGAGI in the germline V gene (reference sequence). The CDR3 extends over 13 amino acids. The CDR3 DNA follows: TGTGCCAACAGTTCCGACAGCTACAATGAGCAGTTCTTC. Amino acids: CANSSDSYNEQFF.

The chain joins TRBV6-1 to TRBJ2-1; 7 bases are a match to TRBD2. V lost 5 bases to trimming and J lost 3 bases; unmatched junction nucleotides: 4. The CDR3 is made up of 14 amino acids. Germline V lookup: CDR1 MNHNS, CDR2 SASEGT. CDR3 sequence (DNA): TGTGCCAGCAGTCGGTCTAGCGGCTACAATGAGCAGTTCTTC. Translated: CASSRSSGYNEQFF.

The gene calls are TRBV4-2 and TRBJ2-7; no clear D. With 4 bases removed from V and 3 bases from J, the gap between germline ends came to 16 bases. Germline loops: CDR1 LGHNA, CDR2 YNFKEQ. The CDR3 runs to 15 residues. The CDR3 DNA reads TGTGCCAGCAGCCTTGCCGCAGGTAGCTTCTACGAGCAGTACTTC. Residues: CASSLAAGSFYEQYF.

On this clonotype: Since a much larger clone is just one base distant, this may be a read error. The chain has TRBV10-3 and TRBJ2-3; D may be TRBD1 (5 bases). The V end was cut by 4 bases, the J end by 2 bases, with 7 bases between. Germline V gene data show CDR1 as ENHRY and CDR2 as SYGVKD. This CDR3 is 13 amino acids long. This CDR3 is CAISVGDTDTQYF. As DNA, the CDR3 is TGTGCCATCAGTGTAGGGGACACAGATACGCAGTATTTT.

To note about this clonotype: The CDR3 ends on some other residue instead of the conserved phenylalanine or tryptophan, so this is likely a read error. The chain combines TRBV11-2 with TRBJ2-7, with D possibly TRBD1 on 7 matching bases. Germline values: CDR1 SGHAT, CDR2 FQNNGV. The CDR3 is 15 residues long. The CDR3 reads CASRLDQGGRYEQYL. CDR3 nucleotides: TGTGCCAGCAGATTAGACCAGGGGGGCAGATACGAGCAGTACTTA.

The chain uses TRBV5-4 and TRBJ1-1; the D is unclear. The germline V and J ends were trimmed by 4 bases and 0 bases, with 7 bases remaining between them. The CDR3 sequence is 13 residues long. Germline lookup yields CDR1 SGHNT and CDR2 YYREEE (reference sequence). As DNA, the CDR3 is TGTGCCAGCAGCGGTCGTATGAACACTGAAGCTTTCTTT. This encodes CASSGRMNTEAFF.

Regarding this clonotype: One junction end does not reproduce the germline sequence, and a read error may be involved. The chain joins TRBV12-3 or TRBV12-4 to TRBJ2-4; D unclear. The CDR3 spans 15 residues. The CDR3 loop reads CASSSTDTSSNIQYF. CDR3 DNA sequence: TGTGCCAGTAGTTCAACCGACACCTCATCAAACATTCAGTACTTC.

This clonotype came up a few times. The chain employs TRBV14 and TRBJ2-1; 7 nucleotides align to TRBD2. CDR3 size: 16 residues. Per the germline V gene, CDR1 is SGHDN and CDR2 is FVKESK. With 0 bases clipped from V and 5 bases from J, the junction kept 7 bases outside the gene matches. The CDR3 DNA is TGTGCCAGCAGCCAAGATGCGGCGGGAGTCCACAATGAGCAGTTCTTC. Translating gives CASSQDAAGVHNEQFF.

Regarding this clonotype: The junction differs from germline at one of its ends, possibly a read error. The chain links TRBV11-2 to TRBJ1-1; the D gene is possibly TRBD1 (5 bases). CDR3 length equals 13 residues. CDR1 is SGHAT, CDR2 FQNNGV, per germline. The CDR3 nucleotides are TGTGCCAGCAACTTAGGGGTATCTGATAAACCTTTCTTT. Encoded protein: CASNLGVSDKPFF.

The genes are TRBV28 and TRBJ1-2; D call uncertain. Germline CDR1 MDHEN, CDR2 SYDVKM. The V gene lost 5 bases and the J gene lost 5 bases, with 21 bases spanning the gap. The CDR3 extends over 16 amino acids. This CDR3 is CASSPKQSYSIYGYTF. CDR3 bases: TGTGCCAGCAGTCCCAAACAATCCTACAGTATTTATGGCTACACCTTC.

Concerning this clonotype itself: The CDR3 does not end in the conserved phenylalanine or tryptophan, so this is likely a read error. This chain links TRBV11-2 with TRBJ2-1; D is perhaps TRBD1 (6 bases). Germline CDR1 is SGHAT and CDR2 is FQNNGV. The CDR3 sequence is 15 residues long. CDR3 DNA sequence: TGTGACAGCAGCATACAGGGACAACCATACAACGAGCAGTTCCTC. It specifies CDSSIQGQPYNEQFL.

Points on this clonotype: The CDR3 does not close with the conserved phenylalanine or tryptophan, likely indicating a read error. J is TRBJ2-3 and V is TRBV7-9; a weak D match, TRBD2 (6 bases). CDR1 is SEHNR and CDR2 is FQNEAQ in the germline V gene (reference sequence). The CDR3 loop spans 12 amino acids. This CDR3 is CASSGDADSQYI. CDR3 nucleotide sequence: TGTGCCAGCTCGGGGGATGCAGATTCGCAGTATATT.

Notes on this clonotype: The conserved final phenylalanine or tryptophan is absent from the CDR3, which likely points to a read error. The DNA is left out, because the CDR3 cannot be placed on it with certainty; the CDR3 is given as TCRdb lists it. The chain carries TRBV6-1 and TRBJ2-3. In germline, CDR1 is MNHNS, CDR2 SASEGT. The CDR3 contains 13 residues when both ends are counted. This CDR3 is CASRPASTDTHYI.

As for this clonotype: The germline gene is not matched at one end of the junction; a read error may be the cause. The rearrangement links TRBV20-1 to TRBJ2-7; D gene ambiguous. Germline V gene sequence: CDR1 DFQATT, CDR2 SNEGSKA (reference sequence). The CDR3 spans 13 residues. The CDR3 DNA reads TGCAGTGCTAGTGCAAAGAGGTCCTACGATCAGTACTTC. Its protein is CSASAKRSYDQYF.

Turning to this clonotype: One end of the junction fails to match germline, which may point to a read error. The V gene is TRBV5-6, the J gene TRBJ2-7; 8 bases are a match to TRBD1. The CDR3 is 16 residues long. CDR1 is SGHDT and CDR2 is YYEEEE in the germline V gene. The CDR3 DNA follows: TGCGCCAGCAGCTCCGTTGTCCTGGACAGGGCCTACGAGCAGTACTTC. This sequence encodes CASSSVVLDRAYEQYF.

Note on this clonotype: Likely a read error: the CDR3 ends without its conserved phenylalanine or tryptophan. The rearrangement links TRBV12-3 or TRBV12-4 to TRBJ2-7; 10 nucleotides agree with TRBD2. There are 15 residues in the CDR3. With V trimmed by 6 bases and J by 2 bases, 7 bases remained unmatched. The CDR3 region has the DNA TGTGCCAGCAGCACGCCTAGCGGGGGAACCTACGAGCAGTACTTA. This sequence encodes CASSTPSGGTYEQYL.

The gene calls are TRBV28 and TRBJ2-1, with D possibly being TRBD1 (5 bases). This CDR3 has 15 residues. Trimming took off 6 bases at V and 9 bases at J, with 21 bases between the two ends. Looked up from germline, CDR1 is MDHEN and CDR2 is SYDVKM. CDR3 region: CASSRQIADLVEQFF. The CDR3 DNA sequence: TGTGCCAGCAGCCGACAGATCGCCGATCTGGTTGAGCAGTTCTTC.

This clonotype appeared a single time. V and J are TRBV28 and TRBJ2-7, with 8 bases matching TRBD2. The V segment lost 3 bases and the J segment 7 bases; nucleotides outside the gene matches: 14. Germline loops: CDR1 MDHEN, CDR2 SYDVKM. CDR3 size: 16 residues. In DNA form, the CDR3 reads TGTGCCAGCAGTTTGCCGGGACTAGAGAGAAGAGCGGAGCAGTACTTC. Its protein product is CASSLPGLERRAEQYF.

Concerning this clonotype: At one end, the junction sequence differs from germline, possibly due to a read error. This chain joins TRBV7-8 and TRBJ1-2, with D unresolved. This CDR3 spans 14 amino acids. Germline-derived CDR1 and CDR2 are SGHVS and FQNEAQ. Here the CDR3 DNA reads TGTGTCAGCAGCCCGGGCCCCGTGGGCTATGGCTACACGTTC. This sequence encodes CVSSPGPVGYGYTF. Using reference TRBV7-8 and TRBJ1-2 for the parts outside the CDR3, the full variable domain is GAGVSQSPRYKVAKRGQDVALRCDPISGHVSLFWYQQALGQGPEFLTYFQNEAQLDKSGLPSDRFFAERPEGSVSTLKIQRTQQEDSAVYLCVSSPGPVGYGYTFGSGTRLTVV.

With regard to this clonotype: One end of the junction does not line up with germline, which may come from a read error. The rearrangement uses TRBV5-6 and TRBJ2-3; D may be TRBD2 (6 bases). CDR1 is SGHDT, CDR2 YYEEEE, per germline. The CDR3 covers 15 residues. The CDR3 sequence: CASSLATGGADMQYF. CDR3 sequence (DNA): TGTGCCAGCAGCTTGGCTACAGGAGGGGCAGATATGCAGTATTTT.

The chain recombines TRBV6-2 or TRBV6-3 with TRBJ2-7; TRBD1 matches 11 bases. The CDR3 length is 20 residues. J gave up 2 bases and V 8 bases, and 23 bases lay outside the gene matches. Germline CDR1 MNHEY, CDR2 SVGEGT. DNA for the CDR3: TGTGCCAGCCCGCATCACCTGCCCCGACGCGGGGGACAGGGGGCCTACGAGCAGTACTTC. Translation: CASPHHLPRRGGQGAYEQYF.

This clonotype appeared a few times. A much more abundant neighbour one base away suggests this may be a read error. The chain carries TRBV5-6 and TRBJ1-1, with a possible D match to TRBD1 (5 bases). Germline CDR1 reads SGHDT; CDR2 reads YYEEEE. The CDR3 totals 17 residues. In nucleotides, the CDR3 is TGTGCCAGCAGCTTCACAGGAACAAGAATAATGAACATTGAAGCTTTCTTT. Translated: CASSFTGTRIMNIEAFF. Filled out from reference TRBV5-6 and TRBJ1-1, the complete variable domain reads DAGVTQSPTHLIKTRGQQVTLRCSPKSGHDTVSWYQQALGQGPQFIFQYYEEEERQRGNFPDRFSGHQFPNYSSELNVNALLLGDSALYLCASSFTGTRIMNIEAFFGQGTRLTVV.

A word on this clonotype: The junction and the germline gene differ at one end; a read error may be behind it. The V and J genes are TRBV12-3 or TRBV12-4 and TRBJ1-5, with no clear D. The CDR3 loop spans 12 amino acids. The CDR3 loop is CASIPAGKPQQF. CDR3 sequence (DNA): TGTGCCAGCATTCCCGCTGGCAAGCCCCAGCAGTTT.

Concerning this clonotype: One end of the junction is discordant with germline, which a read error may explain. The gene calls are TRBV11-2 and TRBJ2-7, with 8 bases fitting TRBD1. The CDR3 sequence is 15 residues long. CDR1 is SGHAT and CDR2 is FQNNGV in the germline V gene. The DNA for the CDR3 is TGTGCCAGCATCTTAGATCAGGGGGCCCCCTACGAGCACTACTTT. Translation gives CASILDQGAPYEHYF.

Points on this clonotype: At one end, the junction sequence differs from germline, possibly due to a read error. The chain is built from TRBV11-2 and TRBJ2-2; the match to TRBD1 covers 7 bases. The CDR3 extends over 16 amino acids. The germline CDR1 and CDR2 sequences are SGHAT and FQNNGV. The CDR3 loop is CVRSLVGTGVAGELFF. The CDR3 DNA is TGTGTCAGGAGCTTGGTGGGCACAGGGGTTGCCGGGGAGCTGTTTTTC.

This clonotype was observed a handful of times. V gene TRBV7-9 combines with J gene TRBJ2-2; D uncertain. Germline CDR1 reads SEHNR; CDR2 reads FQNEAQ (reference sequence). This CDR3 contains 15 residues. The V end lost 5 bases, the J end lost 0 bases, and 10 bases lay between the germline ends. CDR3 in amino acids: CASSREGSNTGELFF. Here the CDR3 DNA reads TGTGCCAGCAGCCGAGAAGGTTCGAACACCGGGGAGCTGTTTTTT.

About this clonotype: Its ends do not fully match the called genes, so a read error is possible. The rearrangement uses TRBV6-5 and TRBJ1-1, with D unclear. The CDR3 spans 15 residues. Per the germline V gene, CDR1 is MNHEY and CDR2 is SVGAGI. This CDR3 reads CAISYSPRGNTEVFF. CDR3 nucleotides: TGTGCCATCAGTTACTCGCCCCGGGGAAACACTGAAGTTTTCTTT.

Worth noting for this clonotype: The limits of the CDR3 on the DNA are not certain, so only TCRdb's listed CDR3 is given. The V gene is TRBV5-6, the J gene TRBJ2-2; the table's D call of TRBD1 was not tested on the DNA. From its first to its last residue, the CDR3 has 16 amino acids. From germline, CDR1 is SGHDT and CDR2 YYEEEE. CDR3 in amino acids: CAISFGTGNSGGELFF.